This paragraph covers one TCR beta chain sequence. Per the study methods: Using reference gene primer amplification, nucleated cell counts were estimated. TCRdb keeps only in-frame clones here, not all; method: immunoSEQ multiplex PCR. That table gives V, J and clone size, and the DNA gave D and trimming. The sample yields some 220,000 clones, 80% seen once. This entry is derived from a study of blood T cell repertoires in COVID-19. Background on the study: Spain, Italy and the United States supplied samples that represented acute and convalescent COVID-19. The cDNA or gDNA used as material had been derived from T cells, B-cell-depleted T cells, or PBMCs.

This CDR3 has 14 residues. The V and J ends lost 0 bases and 4 bases respectively, with 9 bases between them. CDR1 SGHVS and CDR2 FQNEAQ come from the germline V gene. This clonotype was sampled from a woman between 65 and 79 years old with acute or convalescent COVID-19. The source material was peripheral blood. This chain links TRBV7-8 with TRBJ2-5; D remains ambiguous. In DNA, the CDR3 is TGTGCCAGCAGCTTAGCGTTGACTGGAGAGACCCAGTACTTC. Residues: CASSLALTGETQYF.